This T cell receptor (beta chain) was captured in a study of shared clonotypes between healthy human individuals. On this clone: Antigen unknown.

Points from the study as a whole: A handful of donors showed sharing of about 4.6% of naive CD4 clonotypes.

Naive CD8 isolation took CD45RO-negative cells positively selected for CCR7 and excluded terminally differentiated effector memory CD45RA+ cells. The CDR3 length is 12 residues. Germline CDR1 reads LNHDA; CDR2 reads SQIVND (reference sequence). V lost 6 bases and J 7 bases, leaving 10 bases between the germline ends. Splitting of each subset's genomic DNA was done evenly across several immunoSEQ plates. Sequencing was performed with immunoSEQ multiplex PCR; in TCRdb, only in-frame clones are kept and a portion is missing. Of more than 2 million clones listed, just under 95% are singletons. The material sequenced was naive CD8+ T cells sorted from blood. This rearrangement joins TRBV19 to TRBJ2-1; D is unclear. The origin of this receptor is a man aged 18 to 29 in good health. The CDR3 spells CASRNWGNEQFF. CDR3 coding DNA: TGTGCCAGTAGGAATTGGGGAAATGAGCAGTTCTTC.